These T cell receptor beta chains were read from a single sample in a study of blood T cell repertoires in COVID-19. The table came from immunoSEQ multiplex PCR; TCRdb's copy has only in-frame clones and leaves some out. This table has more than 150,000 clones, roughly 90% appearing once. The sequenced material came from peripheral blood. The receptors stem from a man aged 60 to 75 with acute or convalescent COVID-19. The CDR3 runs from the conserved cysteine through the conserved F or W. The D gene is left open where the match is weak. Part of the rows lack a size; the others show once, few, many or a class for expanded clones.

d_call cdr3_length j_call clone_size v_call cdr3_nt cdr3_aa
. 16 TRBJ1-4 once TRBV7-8 TGTGCCAGCAGCAGACTAACCCGGGAGTCTAATGAAAAACTGTTTTTT CASSRLTRESNEKLFF
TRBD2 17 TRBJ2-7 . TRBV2 TGTGCCAGCCGAGGAGGAACTAGCGGGGGCCGCGGGTACGAGCAGTACTTC CASRGGTSGGRGYEQYF
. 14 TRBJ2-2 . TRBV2 TGTGCCAGGAACAGGGAAAAGGACACCGGGGAGCTGTTTTTT CARNREKDTGELFF
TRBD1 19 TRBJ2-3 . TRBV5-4 TGTGCCAGCAGCGGCGGACAGGGGTACTCCCCACTGGTCACAGATACGCAGTATTTT CASSGGQGYSPLVTDTQYF
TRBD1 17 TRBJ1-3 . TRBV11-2 TGTGCCAGCAGCTTAGAGGGACAGGGGGCTATTGGAAACACCATATATTTT CASSLEGQGAIGNTIYF
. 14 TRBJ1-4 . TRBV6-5 TGTGCCAGCTCTGCGGGGCATACTAATGAAAAACTGTTTTTT CASSAGHTNEKLFF
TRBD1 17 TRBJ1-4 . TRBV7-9 TGTGCCAGCAGCCCCGGGACAGGGAGCAATGTAGGAGAAAAACTGTTTTTT CASSPGTGSNVGEKLFF
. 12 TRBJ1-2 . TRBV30 TGTGCCCTGGGCAGGGCAAACTATGGCTACACCTTC CALGRANYGYTF
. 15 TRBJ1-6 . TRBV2 TGTGCCAGCAGTGACTGGGGGGGAGATAATTCACCCCTCCACTTT CASSDWGGDNSPLHF
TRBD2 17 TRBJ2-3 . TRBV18 TGTGCCAGCTCACCACTGGGTAGCGGGGGGGCCGTAGATACGCAGTATTTT CASSPLGSGGAVDTQYF
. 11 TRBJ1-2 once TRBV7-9 TGTGCCAGCAGCCAGGACTATGGCTACACCTTC CASSQDYGYTF
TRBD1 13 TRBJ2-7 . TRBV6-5 TGTGCCAGCAGGAGACAGGGAAGATACGAGCAGTACTTC CASRRQGRYEQYF
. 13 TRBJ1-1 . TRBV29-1 TGCAGCGTTGAAGAACAGCTGAACACTGAAGCTTTCTTT CSVEEQLNTEAFF
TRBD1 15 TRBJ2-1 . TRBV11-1 TGTGCCAGCAGCTTAAGACAGGGTATAGGCAATGAGCAGTTCTTC CASSLRQGIGNEQFF
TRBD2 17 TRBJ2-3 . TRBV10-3 TGTGCCATCAGTAACCCGGTTAGCGGGGGGATCACAGATACGCAGTATTTT CAISNPVSGGITDTQYF
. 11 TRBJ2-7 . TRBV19 TGTGCCAGTAGTACCCCGGACGAGCAGTACTTC CASSTPDEQYF
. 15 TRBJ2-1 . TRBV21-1 TGTGCCAGCAGCCCCGGCAGGCAGCGGGGGAATCAGCAGTTCTTC CASSPGRQRGNQQFF
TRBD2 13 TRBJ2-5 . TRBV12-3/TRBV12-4 TGTGCCAGCAAGGTGACTAGCGGGGGGTCCCAGTACTTC CASKVTSGGSQYF
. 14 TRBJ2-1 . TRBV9 TGTGCCAGCAGCGTAGTCCACTCCTACAATGAGCAGTTCTTC CASSVVHSYNEQFF
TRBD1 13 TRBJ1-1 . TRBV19 TGTGCCAGTACCACCAAACAGGGGGCTGAAGCTTTCTTT CASTTKQGAEAFF
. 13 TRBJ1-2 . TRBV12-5 TGTGCTAGTGGTTTGACAGGGTCGTATGGCTACACCTTC CASGLTGSYGYTF
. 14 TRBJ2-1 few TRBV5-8 TGTGCCAGCAGTTTCCGGAGGGGGCTAAATGAGCAGTTCTTC CASSFRRGLNEQFF
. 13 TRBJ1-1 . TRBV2 TGTGCCAGCAGTGCCGCAGGGAACACTGAAGCTTTCTTT CASSAAGNTEAFF
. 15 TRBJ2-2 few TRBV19 TGTGCCAGTAGTATAACCGGTGCATACTCCGGGGAGCTGTTTTTT CASSITGAYSGELFF
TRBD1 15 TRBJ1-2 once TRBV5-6 TGTGCCAGCAGCTGGGGGCGACAGGGCCGCTATGGCTACACCTTC CASSWGRQGRYGYTF
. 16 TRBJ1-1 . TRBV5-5 TGTGCCAGCAGCCCTAGATGGACAGTCGGGTACACTGAAGCTTTCTTT CASSPRWTVGYTEAFF
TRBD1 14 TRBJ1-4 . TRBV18 TGTGCCAGCTCACCAGACAGGGGGCAAGAAAAACTGTTTTTT CASSPDRGQEKLFF
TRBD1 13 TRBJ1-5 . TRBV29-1 TGCAGCGTTGTCGATGACAGGGGGCAGCCCCAGCATTTT CSVVDDRGQPQHF
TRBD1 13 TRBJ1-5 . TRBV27 TGTGCCAGCAGCTTAGACAGGGTACAGCCCCAGCATTTT CASSLDRVQPQHF
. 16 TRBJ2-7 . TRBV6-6 TGTGCCAGCAGTTACTCACAGGGTAGGGGACACTACGAGCAGTACTTC CASSYSQGRGHYEQYF
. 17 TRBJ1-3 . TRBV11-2 TGTGCCAGCAGCTCACCAAGGGCAGGGCTCTCTGGAAACACCATATATTTT CASSSPRAGLSGNTIYF
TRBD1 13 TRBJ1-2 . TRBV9 TGTGCCAGCAGCGACGGACAGGGAAGCGGCTACACCTTC CASSDGQGSGYTF
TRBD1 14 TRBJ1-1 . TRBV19 TGTGCCAGTAATAAACAGGGGTCGAACACTGAAGCTTTCTTT CASNKQGSNTEAFF
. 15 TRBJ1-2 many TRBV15 TGTGCCACCAGCAGAGGCGGGGGAGGTAACTATGGCTACACCTTC CATSRGGGGNYGYTF
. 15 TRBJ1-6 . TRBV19 TGTGCCAGTTCTCCCGGGACAAGCGATAATTCACCCCTCCACTTT CASSPGTSDNSPLHF
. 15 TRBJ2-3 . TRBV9 TGTGCCAGCGGGTCCGGGCAGGGGATTACAGATACGCAGTATTTT CASGSGQGITDTQYF
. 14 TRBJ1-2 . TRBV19 TGTGCCAGTACCCCTAGGGGTTCCGGTGATGGCTACACCTTC CASTPRGSGDGYTF
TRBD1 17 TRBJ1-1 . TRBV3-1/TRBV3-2 TGTGCCAGCAGCCAAGATAGGGAAGGGACAGGAGCCACTGAAGCTTTCTTT CASSQDREGTGATEAFF
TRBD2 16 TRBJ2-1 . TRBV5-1 TGCGCCAGCAGCGGAACTGGACTAGCGGCCCACAATGAGCAGTTCTTC CASSGTGLAAHNEQFF
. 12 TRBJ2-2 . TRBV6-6 TGTGCCAGCGACGGAGGTACCGGGGAGCTGTTTTTT CASDGGTGELFF
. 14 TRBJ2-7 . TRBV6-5 TGTGCCAGCAGTTACTCTCTAGGGGGATACGAGCAGTACTTC CASSYSLGGYEQYF
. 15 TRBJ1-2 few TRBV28 TGTGCCAGCAGTCCCCCAACTAGACCGCTCTATGGCTACACCTTC CASSPPTRPLYGYTF
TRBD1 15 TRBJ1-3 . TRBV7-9 TGTGCCAGCAGCCGTGTCTCAGGGGGCGCGGACACCATATATTTT CASSRVSGGADTIYF
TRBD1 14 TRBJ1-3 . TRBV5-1 TGCGCCAGCAGGACAGGGGGCTCTGGAAACACCATATATTTT CASRTGGSGNTIYF
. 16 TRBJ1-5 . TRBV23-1 TGCGCCAGCAGTCAACGCAGGGGACATAGCAATCAGCCCCAGCATTTT CASSQRRGHSNQPQHF
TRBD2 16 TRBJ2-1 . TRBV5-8 TGTGCCAGCAGACTAGCGGGGGGCCGTACAAGCCATGAGCAGTTCTTC CASRLAGGRTSHEQFF
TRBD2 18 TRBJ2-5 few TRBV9 TGTGCCAGCAGCGTAGATCCCAGCGGGGGGGCGGCGGTGGCGACCCAGTACTTC CASSVDPSGGAAVATQYF